Here is one TCR beta chain with its context. The antigen is unknown. The data are from a study of OX40 agonist ivuxolimab in advanced cancers. For the study at large: Dose-escalation subjects each had hepatocellular carcinoma, melanoma, renal cell or head and neck cancer. Study conclusions and caveats: Compared with CD4+, CD8+ T cells on average had more expanded clones.

Generated by immunoSEQ multiplex PCR, the TCRdb table keeps only in-frame clones and is missing some. The repertoire consists of 75,000 to 95,000 clones, with about 90% occurring once and the leading ten covering roughly 0.5%. Blood was sampled at baseline, cycle 4 day 1, and cycle 7 day 1. CDR1 is SNHLY and CDR2 is FYNNEI in the germline V gene. The CDR3 has 15 residues. After removal of 5 bases from V and 5 bases from J, the junction contained 9 bases not matched to a gene. The receptor was isolated from an adult with an advanced solid tumor such as melanoma, head and neck, liver or kidney cancer. Source: CD4+ or CD8+ T cells sorted from blood, taken in a trial of the OX40 agonist ivuxolimab. V gene TRBV2 combines with J gene TRBJ2-1; 7 bases are a match to TRBD2. In DNA, the CDR3 is TGTGCCAGCAGTCAACCGGGACTACCCAACAATGAGCAGTTCTTC. This gives the protein CASSQPGLPNNEQFF.